The 8 T cell receptor beta chains below all came from one sample that was sequenced in a study of T cell repertoires in cytomegalovirus infection. In TCRdb, the reads were re-called with MiXCR into one record per CDR3 protein. The profile shows 700,000 to 950,000 distinct CDR3 sequences, approximately 32% of them singletons. Their target antigens are unknown. The sample consisted of cultured CD8+ T cells from PBMCs, taken from culture after CMV antigen stimulation. The receptors here all came from a human donor in good health (CMV status not recorded). Some clones in this sample may be carry-over from other donors' samples.

This clonotype showed up many times. This chain uses TRBV7-8 with TRBJ2-3; 10 nucleotides match TRBD2. Germline loops: CDR1 SGHVS, CDR2 FQNEAQ. After removal of 5 bases from V and 5 bases from J, the junction contained 7 bases not matched to a gene. The CDR3 is made up of 15 amino acids. In DNA, the CDR3 is TGTGCCAGCAGCGAAGCGGGGGGGCCGATAGATACGCAGTATTTT. This sequence encodes CASSEAGGPIDTQYF.

The rearrangement joins TRBV27 to TRBJ2-1; TRBD1 might be the D (6 bases). V lost 2 bases to trimming and J lost 7 bases, with 24 bases between them. The CDR3 is 18 amino acids. Per the germline V gene, CDR1 is MNHEY and CDR2 is SMNVEV (reference sequence). For the CDR3, the DNA is TGTGCCAGCAGTTTACCCCGCCAACAGGGTATATTGGTGAATGAGCAGTTCTTC. This translates into CASSLPRQQGILVNEQFF.

Many counts were recorded for this clonotype. The genes are TRBV27 and TRBJ1-1; possible D gene TRBD1, 5 bases. Trimming stripped 6 bases from V and 3 bases from J, with 11 bases between. The CDR3 extends over 13 amino acids. Germline V gives CDR1 MNHEY, CDR2 SMNVEV (reference sequence). The DNA for the CDR3 is TGTGCCAGCAGCACTGGACAAGACACTGAAGCTTTCTTT. This codes for CASSTGQDTEAFF.

A note on this clonotype: An end of the junction differs from the germline gene, which may be a read error. This chain joins TRBV4-3 and TRBJ2-3; D might be TRBD1 (6 bases). Germline assignment: CDR1 LGHNA and CDR2 YSLEER. There are 17 residues in the CDR3. The DNA of the CDR3 is TGCGCCAGCAGTCAAGTTGAGTGGGACACTAGCACAGATACGCAGTATTTT. It encodes CASSQVEWDTSTDTQYF.

This rearrangement joins TRBV6-2 or TRBV6-3 to TRBJ2-7, with D tentatively TRBD1 or TRBD2 (5 bases each). The CDR3 sequence is 12 residues long. CDR1 and CDR2 (germline): MNHEY, SVGEGT. The V end was cut by 4 bases, the J end by 5 bases, with 9 bases between. CDR3: CASSWGYHEQYV. Written as DNA, the CDR3 is TGTGCCAGCAGTTGGGGGTACCACGAGCAGTACGTC.

This clonotype was picked up many times. The V and J genes are TRBV27 and TRBJ1-2; D is unresolved. V was pared by 1 base and J by 2 bases, with 5 bases between. The CDR3 is 13 amino acids. Germline V lookup: CDR1 MNHEY, CDR2 SMNVEV (reference sequence). Here the CDR3 reads CASSLLGNYGYTF. The CDR3 coding sequence is TGTGCCAGCAGTTTATTAGGGAACTATGGCTACACCTTC.

This clonotype has ten or more counts. The chain joins TRBV7-2 to TRBJ1-4; D is possibly TRBD1 (5 bases). The CDR3 has 15 amino acids. Germline CDR1 and CDR2: SGHTA and FQGNSA. V was clipped by 4 bases and J by 11 bases, with 20 bases between them. The CDR3 protein is CASSSTRDPKVKLFF. The CDR3, as DNA: TGTGCCAGCAGCTCCACCCGGGACCCAAAGGTGAAACTGTTTTTT.

This clonotype has a count of ten or more. This chain connects TRBV11-1 to TRBJ1-2; D not certain. The length of the CDR3 is 15 residues. Germline-derived CDR1 and CDR2 are SGHAT and FQDESV (reference sequence). V was cut by 5 bases and J by 2 bases, with 15 bases left in between. The CDR3 is CASSPPTAANYGYTF. The CDR3 coding sequence is TGTGCCAGCAGCCCACCTACTGCGGCCAACTATGGCTACACCTTC. The variable domain in full, with the rest retrieved from reference TRBV11-1 and TRBJ1-2, is EAEVAQSPRYKITEKSQAVAFWCDPISGHATLYWYRQILGQGPELLVQFQDESVVDDSQLPKDRFSAERLKGVDSTLKIQPAELGDSAMYLCASSPPTAANYGYTFGSGTRLTVV.